This T cell receptor (beta chain) came from a study of response to subunit inactivated influenza vaccine. Findings and caveats of the study: The authors put forward the suggestion that each seasonal influenza vaccination may bring in only a limited number of new T cells.

TCRdb redid the calling of the RT-PCR reads with MiXCR, one entry per CDR3 protein. Of some 480,000 distinct CDR3 sequences detected, roughly 11% appear once; the ten largest clones hold about an eighth. Germline CDR1 is SGHDN and CDR2 is FVKESK. The CDR3 is made up of 19 amino acids. Between the trimmed V and J ends, which lost 5 bases and 6 bases, there was a span of 31 bases. Worth noting for this clonotype: Its target is not known.

The rearrangement joins TRBV14 to TRBJ1-1, with no clear D. The clonotype originates from a man aged 45-60 years who received an inactivated influenza vaccine. The material sequenced was PBMCs from blood, taken roughly 46 days after vaccination. This chain's CDR3 is CASSNSLERSYTRLSEAFF. In DNA form, the CDR3 reads TGTGCCAGCAGCAATTCCTTGGAAAGGAGCTATACGAGGTTGTCTGAAGCTTTCTTT.